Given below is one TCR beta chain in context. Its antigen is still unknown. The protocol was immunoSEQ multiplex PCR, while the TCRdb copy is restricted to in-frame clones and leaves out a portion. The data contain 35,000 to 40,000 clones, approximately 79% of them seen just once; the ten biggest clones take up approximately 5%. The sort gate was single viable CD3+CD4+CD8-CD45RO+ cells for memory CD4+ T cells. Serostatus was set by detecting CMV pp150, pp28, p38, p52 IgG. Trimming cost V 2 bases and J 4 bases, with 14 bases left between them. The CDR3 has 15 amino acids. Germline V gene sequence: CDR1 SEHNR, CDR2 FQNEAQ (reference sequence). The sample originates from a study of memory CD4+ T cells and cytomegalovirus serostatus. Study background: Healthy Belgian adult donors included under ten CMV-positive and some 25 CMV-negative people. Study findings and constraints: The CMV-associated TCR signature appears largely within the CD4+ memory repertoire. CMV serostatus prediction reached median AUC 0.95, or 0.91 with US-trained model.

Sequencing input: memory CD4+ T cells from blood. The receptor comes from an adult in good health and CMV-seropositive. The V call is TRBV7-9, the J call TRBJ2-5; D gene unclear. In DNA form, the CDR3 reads TGTGCCAGCAGCTTAAATTTGGGCATTTCAGAGACCCAGTACTTC. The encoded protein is CASSLNLGISETQYF. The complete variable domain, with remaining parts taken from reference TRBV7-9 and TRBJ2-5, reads DTGVSQNPRHKITKRGQNVTFRCDPISEHNRLYWYRQTLGQGPEFLTYFQNEAQLEKSRLLSDRFSAERPKGSFSTLEIQRTEQGDSAMYLCASSLNLGISETQYFGPGTRLLVL.